The T cell receptor (beta chain) described here comes from a study of cytomegalovirus exposure and HLA in healthy donors. In the PCR, 60 Vbeta and 13 Jbeta primers were used. Profiling relied on immunoSEQ multiplex PCR, and the TCRdb table lists in-frame clones only, not all of them. Among about 100,000 clones listed, 76% were seen once. V shed 0 bases and J 4 bases; nucleotides not matched to a gene: 9. Germline CDR1 and CDR2: SGDLS and YYNGEE. The length of the CDR3 is 17 residues. Sequenced sample: PBMCs. The rearrangement links TRBV9 to TRBJ2-2, with 7 bases that match TRBD1. The sequence was collected from a woman between 50 and 59 years old in good health and CMV-seropositive. The CDR3 reads CASSVVKHRGATGELFF. The CDR3 coding sequence is TGTGCCAGCAGCGTAGTGAAGCACAGGGGCGCCACCGGGGAGCTGTTTTTT.